This TCR beta chain was identified during a study of T cell repertoires in cytomegalovirus infection. Across the study: Public signatures in TCR beta pointed to CMV infection and matching HLA type. Study-wide results and limits: In two of eight donors, the top clonotype was HLA-C-restricted CMV-specific. Of the TCR beta families, the public ones yielded a cumulative frequency that identified carriers of CMV plus the relevant HLA.

Notes on this clonotype: Its antigen is not identified.

This CDR3 comprises 16 residues. The J segment lost 9 bases and the V segment lost 2 bases, leaving 12 bases of the junction unmatched. Via MiXCR, TCRdb re-called the reads, giving one row per CDR3 protein. Among about 240,000 distinct CDR3 sequences listed, roughly 6.5% were seen once. The rearrangement links TRBV12-3 or TRBV12-4 to TRBJ1-5, with TRBD1 matching 8 bases. Specimen: PBMCs. The TCR originated in a human donor in good health (CMV status not recorded). Some clones in this sample may be carry-over from other donors' samples. DNA of the CDR3: TGTGCCAGCAGTTTACGTAGAGCGACAGGGGATCCGCCCCAGCATTTT. It yields the protein CASSLRRATGDPPQHF.